These 9 T cell receptor beta chains originate from one sample sequenced in a study of control samples from healthy donors and cancer patients. The data were produced by immunoSEQ multiplex PCR, yet TCRdb's version contains in-frame clones alone and is incomplete. Here the sample spans almost 90,000 clones, approximately 89% being singletons. Sequencing was done on a sample of blood. The receptors were sampled from a man aged 25 to 40 in good health.

The CDR3 DNA sequence: TGTGCCAGCAGGCCCGACAGGGTACCTCTCGAGCAGTACGTC. Translation: CASRPDRVPLEQYV. The rearrangement uses TRBV2 and TRBJ2-7; TRBD1 agrees at 7 bases. The CDR3 runs 14 residues. CDR1 and CDR2 (germline): SNHLY, FYNNEI. V lost 6 bases to trimming and J lost 6 bases; unmatched junction nucleotides: 11.

The chain joins TRBV5-1 to TRBJ2-3, with a weak D call TRBD1 (5 bases). The germline V and J ends were trimmed by 1 base and 0 bases, with 21 bases remaining between them. The CDR3 runs to 19 residues. The V gene's germline CDR1 is SGHRS and CDR2 YFSETQ. The CDR3 loop is CASSLFWGLDSSSTDTQYF. DNA of the CDR3: TGCGCCAGCAGCTTGTTTTGGGGCCTGGATTCTTCTAGCACAGATACGCAGTATTTT.

This chain uses TRBV11-2 with TRBJ2-7; 10 positions match TRBD1. After removal of 1 base from V and 3 bases from J, the junction contained 0 bases not matched to a gene. The CDR3 sequence is 14 residues long. The germline V gene encodes CDR1 SGHAT and CDR2 FQNNGV. This chain's CDR3 is CASSLGDRGYEQYF. CDR3 nucleotides: TGTGCCAGCAGCTTAGGGGACAGGGGCTACGAGCAGTACTTC. The variable domain in full, completed from reference TRBV11-2 and TRBJ2-7, reads EAGVAQSPRYKIIEKRQSVAFWCNPISGHATLYWYQQILGQGPKLLIQFQNNGVVDDSQLPKDRFSAERLKGVDSTLKIQPAKLEDSAVYLCASSLGDRGYEQYFGPGTRLTVT.

The V call is TRBV28, the J call TRBJ2-7; a weak D match, TRBD2 (5 bases). Trimming took 3 bases from V and 0 from J, leaving 12 bases between them. Germline V gene data show CDR1 as MDHEN and CDR2 as SYDVKM. The CDR3 contains 15 residues. For the CDR3, the DNA is TGTGCCAGCAGTTTTGGACGGACTCTCTCCTACGAGCAGTACTTC. This sequence encodes CASSFGRTLSYEQYF. Full variable domain (rest looked up from reference TRBV28 and TRBJ2-7): DVKVTQSSRYLVKRTGEKVFLECVQDMDHENMFWYRQDPGLGLRLIYFSYDVKMKEKGDIPEGYSVSREKKERFSLILESASTNQTSMYLCASSFGRTLSYEQYFGPGTRLTVT.

This clone was seen only once. J is TRBJ2-7 and V is TRBV7-8; 7 bases match TRBD1. The CDR3 sequence is 14 residues long. Germline V CDR1 and CDR2: SGHVS, FQNEAQ. Trimming removed 3 bases from V and 1 base from J; junction bases left unmatched: 3. The CDR3 DNA sequence: TGTGCCAGCAGCTTCCCGGGACAGTCCTACGAGCAGTACTTC. Translation: CASSFPGQSYEQYF.

This clone was seen at least ten times. This sequence joins TRBV4-2 and TRBJ2-6; D is ambiguous. There are 16 residues in the CDR3. V lost 0 bases and J lost 0, with 6 bases in between. Germline CDR1 LGHNA, CDR2 YNFKEQ. CDR3 residues: CASSQDESSGANVLTF. As DNA, the CDR3 is TGTGCCAGCAGCCAAGATGAGAGCTCTGGGGCCAACGTCCTGACTTTC.

The J gene is TRBJ1-6, the V gene TRBV6-4; 7 bases align to TRBD1. CDR3 length equals 15 residues. V shed 6 bases and J 5 bases; nucleotides not matched to a gene: 7. Germline V gene data show CDR1 as MRHNA and CDR2 as SNTAGT. The CDR3 reads CASSEDRRNNSPLHF. The CDR3 DNA sequence: TGTGCCAGCAGCGAGGACAGGAGAAATAATTCACCCCTCCACTTT.

This clone occurred once. The CDR3 is CASSPPGQRSTGELFF. In nucleotides, the CDR3 is TGCGCCAGCAGCCCTCCGGGACAGAGGAGCACCGGGGAGCTGTTTTTT. This chain uses TRBV4-1 with TRBJ2-2, with 7 positions matching TRBD1. Looked up from germline, CDR1 is MGHRA and CDR2 is YSYEKL. The CDR3 runs to 16 residues. The ends lost 4 bases at V and 4 bases at J; junction bases unmatched: 9.

This chain connects TRBV4-1 to TRBJ2-7; TRBD1 aligns across 7 bases. V was clipped by 3 bases and J by 6 bases; unmatched bases: 11. Germline CDR1 is MGHRA and CDR2 is YSYEKL. The CDR3 runs 15 residues. The CDR3 protein is CASSHTAGPGGEQYV. The CDR3, as DNA: TGCGCCAGCAGCCACACCGCCGGACCAGGGGGCGAGCAGTACGTC.